This T cell receptor beta chain is drawn from a study of T cell repertoires in cytomegalovirus infection. About the research overall: It was the public TCR beta signatures that indicated both CMV infection and matching HLA type. The study's findings and limits: Carriage of CMV together with the relevant HLA was identifiable through cumulative public TCR beta family frequency. HLA-C-restricted CMV clonotypes gave the most frequent clonotype in two of eight donors.

With 0 bases clipped from V and 5 bases from J, the junction kept 3 bases outside the gene matches. The CDR3 length is 14 residues. Germline CDR1 reads SGHRS; CDR2 reads YFSETQ. Regarding this clonotype: The antigen is unknown.

One entry per CDR3 protein results from TCRdb running MiXCR on the reads. Among about 97,000 distinct CDR3 sequences listed, 16% were seen once. This sequence originates from a human donor in good health (CMV status not recorded). Some clones in this sample may be carry-over from other donors' samples. The specimen sequenced was PBMCs. The chain carries TRBV5-1 and TRBJ2-3; 7 nucleotides agree with TRBD2. CDR3 sequence (DNA): TGCGCCAGCAGCTTGGGGGACTACGGAGATACGCAGTATTTT. Amino acid sequence: CASSLGDYGDTQYF.